The clone carrying this T cell receptor beta chain has at least ten counts. Looked up from germline, CDR1 is SGHRS and CDR2 is YFSETQ. The CDR3 sequence is 16 residues long. The V gene end was trimmed by 4 bases and the J gene end by 6 bases; junction bases not matched to a gene: 13. The data derive from a study of T-cell reconstitution after alpha-beta-depleted transplantation in children. Unique molecular identifiers were used in preparing the TCRbeta library. TCRdb itself ran the PCR reads through MiXCR, one entry per CDR3 protein. This sample yields about 22,000 distinct CDR3 sequences, of which roughly a tenth are seen a single time; approximately 23% belongs to the top ten.

The input for sequencing was PBMCs from the stem cell graft donor, taken from the stem cell graft. This receptor was identified in a human donor who donated a stem cell graft to a child with chronic granulomatous disease. V gene TRBV5-1 combines with J gene TRBJ2-7, with 10 bases fitting TRBD1. CDR3 amino acids: CASSPIWATGGSEQYF. In nucleotides, the CDR3 is TGCGCCAGCAGCCCCATATGGGCGACAGGGGGCAGCGAGCAGTACTTC.